These 5 T cell receptor beta chains were all obtained from the same sample, sequenced in a study of blood T cells in healthy people across ages. It was with a sample-barcoded 5' primer and a J-beta primer mix that a second PCR of about 6 to 12 cycles was run. One entry per CDR3 protein results from TCRdb running MiXCR on the 5' RACE reads. The sample has 1.5 million or so distinct CDR3 sequences; 35% to 45% are singletons. The source material was blood. Every receptor here comes from a woman aged 18-29 years in good health.

This chain uses TRBV2 with TRBJ2-5; D is perhaps TRBD2 (6 bases). The J call may be wrong; the DNA end is better matched by TRBJ2-7. The CDR3 covers 11 residues. Germline V gives CDR1 SNHLY, CDR2 FYNNEI. The CDR3 is CASMGGLEQYF. The DNA of the CDR3 is TGTGCCAGCATGGGGGGTCTCGAGCAGTACTTC.

The gene calls are TRBV20-1 and TRBJ2-3; 8 nucleotides line up with TRBD1. In germline, CDR1 is DFQATT, CDR2 SNEGSKA (reference sequence). CDR3 size: 16 residues. Trimming at V came to 5 bases and at J to 2 bases, leaving 12 bases not matched to a gene. CDR3: CSAEFPTGAITDTQYF. For the CDR3, the DNA is TGCAGTGCTGAATTCCCGACAGGGGCAATCACAGATACGCAGTATTTT.

This clonotype was recorded a few times. V usage is TRBV20-1 and J usage is TRBJ2-1, with TRBD2 matching 12 bases. The V segment lost 7 bases and the J segment 6 bases; nucleotides outside the gene matches: 1. This CDR3 has 12 residues. From germline, CDR1 is DFQATT and CDR2 SNEGSKA (reference sequence). CDR3 loop: CSGTSGANEQFF. The CDR3 nucleotides read TGCAGTGGGACTAGCGGGGCCAATGAGCAGTTCTTC.

The chain combines TRBV4-3 with TRBJ1-4; D unresolved. CDR3 length equals 16 residues. V lost 3 bases and J 5 bases, leaving 16 bases between the germline ends. Per germline, CDR1 LGHNA and CDR2 YSLEER. CDR3 amino acids: CASSHESPPGNEKLFF. Written as DNA, the CDR3 is TGCGCCAGCAGCCACGAATCCCCACCGGGGAATGAAAAACTGTTTTTT.

This chain connects TRBV30 to TRBJ1-2; 7 positions agree with TRBD1. V shed 3 bases, J shed 4 bases, and the junction held 5 bases outside the gene matches. Germline loops: CDR1 GTSNPN, CDR2 SVGIG (reference sequence). CDR3 length: 13 residues. The CDR3 sequence is CAWRDRIFYGYTF. CDR3 nucleotides: TGTGCCTGGAGGGACAGGATCTTCTATGGCTACACCTTC.